These 7 T cell receptor beta chains originate from one sample sequenced in a study of metastatic and nonmetastatic thyroid tumors. Every patient was untreated before thyroid surgery. TCRdb called clones again from the PCR reads with MiXCR. The repertoire holds about 11,000 clones, with approximately 31% as singletons. Sequences were obtained from tumor tissue. These receptors were collected from a female donor with papillary thyroid cancer or a benign thyroid nodule (not recorded which). Some clones in this sample may be carry-over from other donors' samples.

V usage is TRBV6-4 and J usage is TRBJ1-2; 11 bases are a match to TRBD1. Per the germline V gene, CDR1 is MRHNA and CDR2 is SNTAGT. V shed 3 bases, J shed 5 bases, and the junction held 8 bases outside the gene matches. This CDR3 has 16 amino acids. The CDR3 DNA sequence: TGTGCCAGCAGTGAAGCGCCCGGGACAGGGGGTTATGGCTACACCTTC. This codes for CASSEAPGTGGYGYTF.

This clone was seen at least ten times. The chain is built from TRBV11-1 and TRBJ2-2, with 11 bases that match TRBD2. This CDR3 contains 16 residues. Trimming took 5 bases from V and 1 from J; bases not matched to a gene: 3. Germline values: CDR1 SGHAT, CDR2 FQDESV (reference sequence). The CDR3 sequence is CASSDGTSGNTGELFF. CDR3 coding DNA: TGTGCCAGCAGCGACGGGACTAGCGGGAACACCGGGGAGCTGTTTTTT.

This clone was detected a few times. The chain uses TRBV20-1 and TRBJ2-2, with 7 bases identical to TRBD2. Germline values: CDR1 DFQATT, CDR2 SNEGSKA (reference sequence). This CDR3 region has 13 residues. V lost 0 bases and J lost 7; bases outside the gene matches: 2. The CDR3 loop is CSAREREGGELFF. The DNA for the CDR3 is TGCAGTGCTAGAGAAAGGGAGGGCGGGGAGCTGTTTTTT.

This clone was observed a single time. J is TRBJ2-7 and V is TRBV30; D remains ambiguous. V was clipped by 0 bases and J by 0 bases, with 9 bases between them. Germline V gives CDR1 GTSNPN, CDR2 SVGIG (reference sequence). The length of the CDR3 is 14 residues. Here the CDR3 reads CAWSVPPGSYEQYF. The CDR3 DNA reads TGTGCCTGGAGTGTACCTCCGGGCTCCTACGAGCAGTACTTC.

This clone was detected many times. This chain uses TRBV4-2 with TRBJ2-3, with TRBD2 matching over 10 bases. Germline V gene data show CDR1 as LGHNA and CDR2 as YNFKEQ. The CDR3 loop spans 16 amino acids. V lost 7 bases and J lost 5; bases outside the gene matches: 12. The DNA for the CDR3 is TGTGCCAGCAACCGACTCCTAGCGGGGGAACGAGATACGCAGTATTTT. It encodes CASNRLLAGERDTQYF.

In its sample, this clone was seen many times. The V and J genes are TRBV4-3 and TRBJ2-7; 9 positions match TRBD1. This CDR3 comprises 17 residues. Per the germline V gene, CDR1 is LGHNA and CDR2 is YSLEER. V shed 0 bases and J 4 bases; nucleotides not matched to a gene: 10. The CDR3 region is CASSQDLWMGQGYEQYF. The CDR3 coding sequence is TGCGCCAGCAGCCAAGATCTTTGGATGGGACAGGGTTACGAGCAGTACTTC.

V gene TRBV4-2 combines with J gene TRBJ2-7; D not certain. CDR3 length equals 15 residues. Germline lookup yields CDR1 LGHNA and CDR2 YNFKEQ. V was pared by 1 base and J by 2 bases, with 12 bases between. The DNA of the CDR3 is TGTGCCAGCAGCCAAGCTCGCACAGCAACCTACGAGCAGTACTTC. Translation gives CASSQARTATYEQYF.